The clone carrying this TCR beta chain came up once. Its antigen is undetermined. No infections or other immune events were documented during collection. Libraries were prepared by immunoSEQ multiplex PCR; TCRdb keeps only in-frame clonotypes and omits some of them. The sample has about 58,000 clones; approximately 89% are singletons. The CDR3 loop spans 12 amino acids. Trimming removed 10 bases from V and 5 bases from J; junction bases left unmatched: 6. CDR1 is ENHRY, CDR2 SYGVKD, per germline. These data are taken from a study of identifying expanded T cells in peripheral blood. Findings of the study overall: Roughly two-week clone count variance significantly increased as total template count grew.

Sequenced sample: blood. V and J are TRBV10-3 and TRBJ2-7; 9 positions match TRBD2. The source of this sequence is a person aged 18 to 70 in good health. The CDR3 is CATRTSEDEQYF. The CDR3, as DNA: TGTGCCACCCGGACTAGCGAGGACGAGCAGTACTTC.